The T cell receptor (beta chain) described here comes from a study of cytomegalovirus exposure and HLA in healthy donors. Study information: The platform used for the roughly 110 validation repertoires matched that of the roughly 720 first-cohort repertoires, a later analysis reported.

Germline assignment: CDR1 SGHNT and CDR2 YENEEA. This CDR3 has 15 residues. V was pared by 5 bases and J by 7 bases, with 18 bases between. Study-wide points: Many donors carried some public TCRs, although rarity characterized most TCR sequences.

With regard to this clone: Antigen unknown.

Using immunoSEQ multiplex PCR, the repertoire was profiled, and TCRdb retains in-frame clones only, with some absent. The sample consists of more than 60,000 clones, nearly 96% of them appearing once. The rearrangement joins TRBV11-3 to TRBJ2-1; tentatively, D is TRBD2 (5 bases). The source is a woman under 30 in good health and CMV-seropositive. Input material: PBMCs. CDR3 sequence reads: CASSVRRPDRNEQFF. In DNA form, the CDR3 reads TGTGCCAGCAGCGTAAGGAGGCCCGATAGGAATGAGCAGTTCTTC.